Below are 18 T cell receptor beta chains sequenced from a single sample in a study of blood T cell repertoires in COVID-19 (dated by TCRdb to the early 2020s). The library came from the immunoSEQ multiplex PCR assay. Here the immuneACCESS table is served through TCRdb, limited to in-frame sequences with V and J called. Missing clones are a known gap in these copies; in checked studies unresolved V genes cover under half, and the rest lacks a known reason. This sample has 140,000 or so clones in its table, and about four fifths of those were observed once. About 4% of the sample belongs to the ten largest clones. The sample was peripheral blood. These receptors all come from a man between 65 and 85 years old who had recovered from COVID-19.

This clone occurred a few times. The V and J genes are TRBV27 and TRBJ2-1, with TRBD1 as a possible D gene (6 bases). Germline V gene lookup returns CDR1 MNHEY and CDR2 SMNVEV (reference sequence). The CDR3 has 13 amino acids. Trimming pared 6 bases from V and 7 bases from J, leaving 13 bases between. This CDR3 reads CASRYRVWNEQFF. DNA for the CDR3: TGTGCCAGCAGGTACAGGGTCTGGAATGAGCAGTTCTTC.

This chain joins TRBV30 and TRBJ2-2, with D possibly matching TRBD2 (6 bases). This CDR3 has 16 amino acids. V lost 2 bases, J lost 5 bases, and 18 bases lay in between. Germline CDR1 reads GTSNPN; CDR2 reads SVGIG (reference sequence). The CDR3 protein is CAWSPLLAFRTGELFF. The CDR3 coding sequence is TGTGCCTGGAGTCCTTTGCTAGCGTTCAGGACCGGGGAGCTGTTTTTT.

The chain employs TRBV7-9 and TRBJ2-1; no clear D. The length of the CDR3 is 12 residues. Germline V gene lookup returns CDR1 SEHNR and CDR2 FQNEAQ (reference sequence). Deletions cut 3 bases from V and 9 bases from J, with 9 bases between. The CDR3 DNA follows: TGTGCCAGCAGCTTCTTCCCGGGTGAGCAGTTCTTC. Translated: CASSFFPGEQFF.

This clone was counted only a few times. The V call is TRBV7-8, the J call TRBJ2-5; TRBD2 aligns across 7 bases. After removal of 1 base from V and 5 bases from J, the junction contained 7 bases not matched to a gene. Germline CDR1 and CDR2: SGHVS and FQNEAQ. This CDR3 is 15 amino acids long. CDR3 sequence (DNA): TGTGCCAGCAGCTTAGTGGGAGGGCCCGTGGAGACCCAGTACTTC. It codes for CASSLVGGPVETQYF.

The J gene is TRBJ2-1, the V gene TRBV4-1; 13 bases line up with TRBD2. V lost 4 bases to trimming and J lost 8 bases; unmatched junction nucleotides: 5. Germline V gene sequence: CDR1 MGHRA, CDR2 YSYEKL. The CDR3 consists of 15 residues. This CDR3 is CASSPGLAGSDEQFF. CDR3 DNA sequence: TGCGCCAGCAGCCCGGGACTAGCGGGAAGTGATGAGCAGTTCTTC.

The chain employs TRBV7-9 and TRBJ1-1; no firm D call. Trimming took 5 bases from V and 1 from J, leaving 11 bases between them. From germline, CDR1 is SEHNR and CDR2 FQNEAQ (reference sequence). This CDR3 comprises 14 residues. The CDR3 DNA follows: TGTGCCAGCAGCCCCATTCCAGAGAACACTGAAGCTTTCTTT. Translation gives CASSPIPENTEAFF.

This clone was recorded a few times. This sequence joins TRBV6-5 and TRBJ2-1; the D is unclear. Germline V gives CDR1 MNHEY, CDR2 SVGAGI. The CDR3 consists of 14 residues. Trimming left V 8 bases short and J 8 bases short, with 19 bases between. The CDR3: CASAERVGLDEQFF. In DNA form, the CDR3 reads TGTGCCAGCGCTGAACGGGTCGGCCTAGATGAGCAGTTCTTC.

The CDR3 region is CASSKIQGPETQYF. CDR3 in DNA: TGTGCCAGCAGCAAAATACAGGGCCCAGAGACCCAGTACTTC. V usage is TRBV7-9 and J usage is TRBJ2-5; D is perhaps TRBD1 (6 bases). This CDR3 contains 14 residues. Germline CDR1 is SEHNR and CDR2 is FQNEAQ (reference sequence). Trimming removed 5 bases from V and 4 bases from J, with 14 bases in between.

This clone was picked up one time. This chain uses TRBV3-1 (or the pseudogene TRBV3-2) with TRBJ2-5; 14 nucleotides line up with TRBD2. CDR3 length: 15 amino acids. Germline CDR1 is LGHDT and CDR2 is YNNKEL (reference sequence). V trimming: 6 bases; J trimming: 7 bases; junction bases outside the gene matches: 7. This chain's CDR3 is CASSPGTSGSGTQYF. CDR3 sequence (DNA): TGTGCCAGCAGTCCGGGGACTAGCGGGAGCGGGACCCAGTACTTC.

This chain links TRBV6-6 with TRBJ2-3, with 9 bases that match TRBD1. CDR1 is MNHNY and CDR2 is SVGAGI in the germline V gene (reference sequence). The ends lost 8 bases at V and 3 bases at J; junction bases unmatched: 3. The CDR3 extends over 13 amino acids. CDR3 residues: CASHRGPTDTQYF. The DNA of the CDR3 is TGTGCCAGCCACAGGGGGCCGACAGATACGCAGTATTTT.

The gene calls are TRBV19 and TRBJ1-6; D is unclear. The germline V gene has CDR1 LNHDA and CDR2 SQIVND (reference sequence). V dropped 6 bases and J dropped 7 bases, with 13 bases sitting between them. The CDR3 covers 14 residues. In DNA, the CDR3 is TGTGCCAGTAGAGGATATCTAGAGAATTCACCCCTCCACTTT. The encoded protein is CASRGYLENSPLHF.

This rearrangement joins TRBV5-5 to TRBJ1-5; D remains unclear. The CDR3 covers 15 residues. The germline V and J ends were trimmed by 3 bases and 4 bases, with 14 bases remaining between them. The germline gives CDR1 SGHKS, CDR2 YYEKEE (reference sequence). CDR3 in DNA: TGTGCCAGCAGCTGGACCGACGGACTAAATCAGCCCCAGCATTTT. Amino acids: CASSWTDGLNQPQHF.

The chain recombines TRBV7-6 with TRBJ1-1, with a weak D call TRBD1 (5 bases). Germline V gene lookup returns CDR1 SGHVS and CDR2 FNYEAQ. CDR3 length: 14 amino acids. Between the trimmed V and J ends, which lost 4 bases and 11 bases, there was a span of 20 bases. The CDR3, as DNA: TGTGCCAGCAGCTACCCGCAGGGATCAGATGAGGCTTTCTTT. Translated, it gives CASSYPQGSDEAFF.

The rearrangement uses TRBV7-9 and TRBJ1-4, with D maybe TRBD1 (6 bases). The CDR3 is made up of 16 amino acids. V was cut by 2 bases and J by 2 bases, with 12 bases left in between. Germline CDR1 is SEHNR and CDR2 is FQNEAQ (reference sequence). Here the CDR3 reads CASSLRGAGTNEKLFF. DNA of the CDR3: TGTGCCAGCAGCTTACGGGGGGCAGGGACTAATGAAAAACTGTTTTTT.

The chain combines TRBV6-6 with TRBJ1-1; 10 nucleotides match TRBD1. The V segment lost 2 bases and the J segment 5 bases; nucleotides outside the gene matches: 5. The germline CDR1 and CDR2 sequences are MNHNY and SVGAGI (reference sequence). The CDR3 is 15 amino acids. The CDR3 DNA is TGTGCCAGCAGTTACGGGGACAGGGGAAGGACTGAAGCTTTCTTT. It encodes CASSYGDRGRTEAFF.

This clone appeared a few times. This chain links TRBV6-6 with TRBJ2-7; 7 positions agree with TRBD2. There are 12 residues in the CDR3. Germline CDR1 and CDR2: MNHNY and SVGAGI (reference sequence). With 5 bases clipped from V and 6 bases from J, the junction kept 4 bases outside the gene matches. CDR3 sequence: CASSHGGGEQYF. The CDR3 DNA reads TGTGCCAGCAGTCACGGCGGGGGCGAGCAGTACTTC.

This clone was detected a few times. The V gene is TRBV6-2 or TRBV6-3, the J gene TRBJ2-3; the match to TRBD2 covers 7 bases. Losses at the gene ends were 4 bases for V and 1 base for J; bases not matched to a gene: 11. This CDR3 is built from 17 residues. Germline CDR1 and CDR2: MNHEY and SVGEGT. The CDR3 region has the DNA TGTGCCAGCAGTTGTGTTCTTGGCGGGAGTTGCACAGATACGCAGTATTTT. As protein: CASSCVLGGSCTDTQYF.

This clone showed up many times. V gene TRBV10-3 combines with J gene TRBJ2-5, with 9 bases that match TRBD1. The CDR3 is 13 residues long. Germline loops: CDR1 ENHRY, CDR2 SYGVKD. Unmatched junction bases numbered 6, after V lost 10 bases and J lost 3 bases. The CDR3 DNA reads TGTGCCACCACAGGGGGCGCGGAAGAGACCCAGTACTTC. It encodes CATTGGAEETQYF.